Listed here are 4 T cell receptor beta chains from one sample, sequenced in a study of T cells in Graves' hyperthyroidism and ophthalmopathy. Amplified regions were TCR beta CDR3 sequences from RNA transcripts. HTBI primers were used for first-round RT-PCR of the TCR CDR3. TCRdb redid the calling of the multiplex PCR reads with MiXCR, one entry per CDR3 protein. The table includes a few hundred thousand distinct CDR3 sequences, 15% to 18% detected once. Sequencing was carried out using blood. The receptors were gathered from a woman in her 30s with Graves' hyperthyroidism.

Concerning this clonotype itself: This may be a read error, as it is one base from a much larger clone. The CDR3 nucleotides read TGTGCCACCAGCAGAGGGGGGCCTGAGGGGAGACAGTTCTTC. Residues: CATSRGGPEGRQFF. V is TRBV15 and J is TRBJ2-1; a possible D gene is TRBD1 (6 bases). The V end was cut by 1 base, the J end by 13 bases, with 17 bases between. The CDR3 contains 14 residues. Germline CDR1 LNHNV, CDR2 YYDKDF (reference sequence).

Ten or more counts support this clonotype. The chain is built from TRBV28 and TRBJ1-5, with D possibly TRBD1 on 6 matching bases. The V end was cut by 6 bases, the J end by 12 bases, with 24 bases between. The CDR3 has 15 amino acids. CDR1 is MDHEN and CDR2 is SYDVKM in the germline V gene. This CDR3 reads CASSTPRDHRARQHF. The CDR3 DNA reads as TGTGCCAGCAGCACACCGAGAGATCACAGGGCGCGCCAGCATTTT.

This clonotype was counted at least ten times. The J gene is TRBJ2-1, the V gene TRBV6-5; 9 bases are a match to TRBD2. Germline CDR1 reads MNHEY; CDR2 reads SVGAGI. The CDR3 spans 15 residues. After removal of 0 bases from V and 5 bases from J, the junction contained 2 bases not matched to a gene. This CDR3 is CASSYSLAGDNEQFF. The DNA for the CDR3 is TGTGCCAGCAGTTACTCGTTAGCGGGAGACAATGAGCAGTTCTTC.

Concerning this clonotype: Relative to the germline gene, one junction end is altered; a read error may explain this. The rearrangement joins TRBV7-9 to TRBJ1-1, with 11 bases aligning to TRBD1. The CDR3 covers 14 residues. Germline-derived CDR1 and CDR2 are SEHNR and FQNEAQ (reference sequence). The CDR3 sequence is CASSLGQGGTKAFF. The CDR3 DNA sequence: TGTGCCAGCAGCTTGGGACAGGGGGGCACTAAAGCTTTCTTT.